Here is one T cell receptor beta chain with its context. Its antigen remains unknown. This record belongs to a study of T cells after posttransplantation cyclophosphamide. Libraries were prepared by immunoSEQ multiplex PCR; TCRdb keeps only in-frame clonotypes and omits some of them. This sample has around 4,800 clones, with approximately 68% found just once. Cyclophosphamide on days +3 and +4 followed busulfan-fludarabine conditioning and a marrow graft. Overall study results and limits: TRB clonality was highly associated with recipient CMV seropositivity and reactivation. TRB overlap between skin or GI tissue T cells and blood was limited. Donor CD8+ memory clones often dominated recipient blood repertoires at later times.

V lost 7 bases and J 0 bases, leaving 9 bases between the germline ends. This CDR3 contains 13 residues. Germline CDR1 and CDR2: MNHEY and SVGAGI. The chain has TRBV6-5 and TRBJ1-1; no reliable D call. Material: PBMCs, obtained 362 days after allogeneic stem cell transplant with posttransplant cyclophosphamide. This receptor was taken from a male patient between 60 and 69 years old who received an allogeneic stem cell transplant from an unrelated donor, was CMV-positive, and had acute GVHD only. Some T cells may be graft donor cells. CDR3 protein: CASKHPLNTEAFF. The CDR3 coding sequence is TGTGCCAGCAAACACCCACTGAACACTGAAGCTTTCTTT.